This TCR beta chain was profiled in a study of T cell changes during pregnancy in multiple sclerosis. Germline V gene lookup returns CDR1 SQVTM and CDR2 ANQGSEA. The V gene end was trimmed by 1 base and the J gene end by 2 bases; junction bases not matched to a gene: 8. This CDR3 is built from 16 residues. Here immunoSEQ multiplex PCR was the method, and the copy in TCRdb shows in-frame clones only, minus some. The table shows tens of thousands of clones, with approximately 92% occurring only once. This receptor was taken from a female donor in good health, enrolled as a control in a pregnancy study. This chain links TRBV29-1 with TRBJ2-1; 7 nucleotides match TRBD2. The source was peripheral blood, collected after pregnancy. For the CDR3, the DNA is TGCAGCGTTGAAGGGGCCCCCGGGAGGACCTACAATGAGCAGTTCTTC. This encodes CSVEGAPGRTYNEQFF.